This TCR beta chain was observed in a study of T cell responses to AZD1222 COVID-19 vaccine. Study conclusions and caveats: Clonal diversity was possibly underestimated, and the donors were mostly white British, with more females.

Repertoires were generated with immunoSEQ multiplex PCR, while TCRdb's copy carries only in-frame clones and drops some. The sample shows over 85,000 clones, around 89% of them seen only once. As regards this clone: Antigen unknown.

Trimming pared 1 base from V and 7 bases from J, leaving 17 bases between. This CDR3 spans 16 amino acids. Germline lookup yields CDR1 KGHSH and CDR2 LQKENI. The receptor's source is an adult in good health. The input for sequencing was peripheral blood, taken on day 0 of AZD1222 vaccination. This sequence joins TRBV18 and TRBJ1-5, with D perhaps matching TRBD1 (5 bases). DNA of the CDR3: TGTGCCAGCTCACCACAAGAGGGGAAGGGTAGCCAGCCCCAGCATTTT. Amino acids: CASSPQEGKGSQPQHF.